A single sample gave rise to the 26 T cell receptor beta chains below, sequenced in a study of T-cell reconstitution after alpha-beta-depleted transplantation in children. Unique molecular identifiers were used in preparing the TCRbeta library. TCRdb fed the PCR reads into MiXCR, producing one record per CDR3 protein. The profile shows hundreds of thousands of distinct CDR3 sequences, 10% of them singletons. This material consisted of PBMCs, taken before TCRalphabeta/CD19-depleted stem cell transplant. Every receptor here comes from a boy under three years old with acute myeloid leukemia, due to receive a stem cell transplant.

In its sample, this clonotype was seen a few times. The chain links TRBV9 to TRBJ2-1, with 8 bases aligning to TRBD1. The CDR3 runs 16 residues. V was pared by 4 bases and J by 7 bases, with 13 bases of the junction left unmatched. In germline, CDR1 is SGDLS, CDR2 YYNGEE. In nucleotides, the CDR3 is TGTGCCAGCAGCTTATATCCGGGACAGGATTCTAATGAGCAGTTCTTC. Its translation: CASSLYPGQDSNEQFF.

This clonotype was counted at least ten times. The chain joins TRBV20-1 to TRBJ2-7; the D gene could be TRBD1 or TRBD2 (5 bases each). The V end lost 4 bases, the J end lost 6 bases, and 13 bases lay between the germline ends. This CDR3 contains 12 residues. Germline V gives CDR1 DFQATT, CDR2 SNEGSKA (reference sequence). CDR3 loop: CSATGTDSEQYF. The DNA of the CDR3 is TGCAGTGCTACAGGGACGGATAGCGAGCAGTACTTC.

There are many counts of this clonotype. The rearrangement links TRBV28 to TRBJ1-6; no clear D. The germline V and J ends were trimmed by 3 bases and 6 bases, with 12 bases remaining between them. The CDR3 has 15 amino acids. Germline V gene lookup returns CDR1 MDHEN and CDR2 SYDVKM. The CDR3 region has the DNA TGTGCCAGCAGTTTTGGACCTACGGGTAATTCACCCCTCCACTTT. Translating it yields CASSFGPTGNSPLHF.

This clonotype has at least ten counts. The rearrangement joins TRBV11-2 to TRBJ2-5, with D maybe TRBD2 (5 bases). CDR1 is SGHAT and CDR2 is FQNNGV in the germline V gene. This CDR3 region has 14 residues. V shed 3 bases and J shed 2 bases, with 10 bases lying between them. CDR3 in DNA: TGTGCCAGCAGCTTTCGAGGGCAGCAAGAGACCCAGTACTTC. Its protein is CASSFRGQQETQYF.

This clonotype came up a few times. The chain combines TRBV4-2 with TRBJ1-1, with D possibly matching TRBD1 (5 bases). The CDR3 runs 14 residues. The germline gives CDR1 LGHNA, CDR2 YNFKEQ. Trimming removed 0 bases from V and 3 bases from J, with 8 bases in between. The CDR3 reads CASSQDTGYTEAFF. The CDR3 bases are TGTGCCAGCAGCCAAGATACAGGCTACACTGAAGCTTTCTTT.

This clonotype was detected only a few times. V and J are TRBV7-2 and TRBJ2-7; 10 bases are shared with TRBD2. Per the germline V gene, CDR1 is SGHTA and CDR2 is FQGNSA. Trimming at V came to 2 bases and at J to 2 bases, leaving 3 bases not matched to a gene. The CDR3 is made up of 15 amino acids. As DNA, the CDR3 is TGTGCCAGCAGCTTATGGCTAGCGGGGGCCTACGAGCAGTACTTC. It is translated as CASSLWLAGAYEQYF.

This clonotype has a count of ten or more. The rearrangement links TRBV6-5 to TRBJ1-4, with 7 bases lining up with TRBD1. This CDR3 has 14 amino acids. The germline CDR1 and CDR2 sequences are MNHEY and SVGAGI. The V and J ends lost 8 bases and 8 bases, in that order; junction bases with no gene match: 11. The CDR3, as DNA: TGTGCCAGCCGTAACAGAGGGGGCGGCGAAAAACTGTTTTTT. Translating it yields CASRNRGGGEKLFF.

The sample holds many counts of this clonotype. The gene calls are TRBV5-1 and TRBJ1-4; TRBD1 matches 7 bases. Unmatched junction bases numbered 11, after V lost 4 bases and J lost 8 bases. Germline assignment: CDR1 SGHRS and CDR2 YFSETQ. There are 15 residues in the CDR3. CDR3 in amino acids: CASSHGDRDGEKLFF. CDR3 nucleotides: TGCGCCAGCAGCCACGGAGACAGGGATGGCGAAAAACTGTTTTTT.

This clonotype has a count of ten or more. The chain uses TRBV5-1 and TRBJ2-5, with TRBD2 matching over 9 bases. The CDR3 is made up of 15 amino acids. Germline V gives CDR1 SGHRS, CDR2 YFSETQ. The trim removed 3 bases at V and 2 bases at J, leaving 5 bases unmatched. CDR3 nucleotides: TGCGCCAGCAGCTGGGCTAGCGGGGAGCAAGAGACCCAGTACTTC. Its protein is CASSWASGEQETQYF.

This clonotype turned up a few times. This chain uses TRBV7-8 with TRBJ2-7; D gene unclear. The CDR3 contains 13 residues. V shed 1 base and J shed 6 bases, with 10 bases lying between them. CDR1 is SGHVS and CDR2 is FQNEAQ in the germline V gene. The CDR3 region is CASSLGRVGEQYF. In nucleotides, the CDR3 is TGTGCCAGCAGCTTAGGTAGGGTAGGCGAGCAGTACTTC.

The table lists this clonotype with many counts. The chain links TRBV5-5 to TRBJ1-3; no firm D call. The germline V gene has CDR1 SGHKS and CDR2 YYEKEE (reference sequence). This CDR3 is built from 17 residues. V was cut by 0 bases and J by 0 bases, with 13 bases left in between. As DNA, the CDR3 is TGTGCCAGCAGCTTGGGTGGCGCAGGATTCTCTGGAAACACCATATATTTT. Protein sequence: CASSLGGAGFSGNTIYF.

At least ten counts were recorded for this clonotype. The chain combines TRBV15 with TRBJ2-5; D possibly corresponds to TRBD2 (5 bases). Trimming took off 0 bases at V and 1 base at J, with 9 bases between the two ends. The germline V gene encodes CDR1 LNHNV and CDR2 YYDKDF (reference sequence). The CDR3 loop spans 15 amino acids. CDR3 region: CATSRDPTSQETQYF. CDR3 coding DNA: TGTGCCACCAGCAGAGATCCCACTAGCCAAGAGACCCAGTACTTC.

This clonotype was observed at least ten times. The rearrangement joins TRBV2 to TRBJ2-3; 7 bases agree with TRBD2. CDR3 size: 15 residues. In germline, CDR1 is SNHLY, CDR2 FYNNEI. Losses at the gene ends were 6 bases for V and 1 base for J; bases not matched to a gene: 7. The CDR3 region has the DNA TGTGCCAGCAGGGCCCTAGCGGCCGGCACAGATACGCAGTATTTT. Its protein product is CASRALAAGTDTQYF. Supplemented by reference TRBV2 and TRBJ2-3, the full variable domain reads EPEVTQTPSHQVTQMGQEVILRCVPISNHLYFYWYRQILGQKVEFLVSFYNNEISEKSEIFDDQFSVERPDGSNFTLKIRSTKLEDSAMYFCASRALAAGTDTQYFGPGTRLTVL.

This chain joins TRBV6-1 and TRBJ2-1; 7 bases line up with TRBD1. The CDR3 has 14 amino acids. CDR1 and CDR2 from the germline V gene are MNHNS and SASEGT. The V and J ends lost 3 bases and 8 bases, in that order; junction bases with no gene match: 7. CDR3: CASSDTDRDDEQFF. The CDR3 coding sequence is TGTGCCAGCAGTGACACCGACAGGGACGATGAGCAGTTCTTC.

CDR3 protein: CATSDLSQGATGELFF. CDR3 nucleotide sequence: TGTGCCACCAGTGATTTATCACAGGGGGCGACCGGGGAGCTGTTTTTT. This chain joins TRBV24-1 and TRBJ2-2; 9 bases map to TRBD1. Germline trimming cut 1 base from V and 5 bases from J; bases unmatched to any gene: 4. Germline V gene lookup returns CDR1 KGHDR and CDR2 SFDVKD. This CDR3 is built from 16 residues.

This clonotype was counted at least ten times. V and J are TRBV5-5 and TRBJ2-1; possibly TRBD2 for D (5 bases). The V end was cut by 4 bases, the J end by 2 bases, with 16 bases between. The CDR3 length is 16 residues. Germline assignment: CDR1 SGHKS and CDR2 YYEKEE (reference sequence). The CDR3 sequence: CASSPGIGRAYNEQFF. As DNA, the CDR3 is TGTGCCAGCAGCCCCGGGATTGGAAGAGCCTACAATGAGCAGTTCTTC.

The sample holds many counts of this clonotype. Here the CDR3 DNA reads TGTGCCAGCAGCTTACTAGCGGGGGGGCCAGATACGCAGTATTTT. It translates to CASSLLAGGPDTQYF. The chain uses TRBV7-9 and TRBJ2-3; TRBD2 matches at 12 bases. Germline CDR1 and CDR2: SEHNR and FQNEAQ (reference sequence). Germline trimming cut 2 bases from V and 4 bases from J; bases unmatched to any gene: 1. This CDR3 has 15 residues.

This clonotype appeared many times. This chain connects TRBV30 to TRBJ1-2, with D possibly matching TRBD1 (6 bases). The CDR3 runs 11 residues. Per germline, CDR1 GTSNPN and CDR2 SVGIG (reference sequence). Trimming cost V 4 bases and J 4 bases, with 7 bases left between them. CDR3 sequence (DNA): TGTGCCTGGACACAGGGCTATGGCTACACCTTC. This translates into CAWTQGYGYTF.

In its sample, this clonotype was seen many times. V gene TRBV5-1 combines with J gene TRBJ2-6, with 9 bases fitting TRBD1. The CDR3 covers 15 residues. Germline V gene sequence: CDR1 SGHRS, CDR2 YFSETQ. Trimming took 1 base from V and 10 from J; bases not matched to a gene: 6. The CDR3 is CASSLPLGTGNVLTF. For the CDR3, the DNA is TGCGCCAGCAGCTTGCCTTTAGGGACAGGGAACGTCCTGACTTTC. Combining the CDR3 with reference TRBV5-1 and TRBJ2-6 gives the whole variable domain KAGVTQTPRYLIKTRGQQVTLSCSPISGHRSVSWYQQTPGQGLQFLFEYFSETQRNKGNFPGRFSGRQFSNSRSEMNVSTLELGDSALYLCASSLPLGTGNVLTFGAGSRLTVL.

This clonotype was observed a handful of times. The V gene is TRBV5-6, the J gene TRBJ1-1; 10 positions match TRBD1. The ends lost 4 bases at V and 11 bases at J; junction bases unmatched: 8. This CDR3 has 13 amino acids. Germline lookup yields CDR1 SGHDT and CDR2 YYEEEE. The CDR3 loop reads CASSLGTGVDAFF. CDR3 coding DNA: TGTGCCAGCAGCCTCGGGACAGGGGTTGATGCTTTCTTT. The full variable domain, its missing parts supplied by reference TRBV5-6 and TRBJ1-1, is DAGVTQSPTHLIKTRGQQVTLRCSPKSGHDTVSWYQQALGQGPQFIFQYYEEEERQRGNFPDRFSGHQFPNYSSELNVNALLLGDSALYLCASSLGTGVDAFFGQGTRLTVV.

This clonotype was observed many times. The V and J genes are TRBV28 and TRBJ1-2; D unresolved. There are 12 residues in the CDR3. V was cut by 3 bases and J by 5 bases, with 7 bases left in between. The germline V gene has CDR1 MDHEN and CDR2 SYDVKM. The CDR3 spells CASSFGGYGYTF. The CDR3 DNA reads TGTGCCAGCAGTTTTGGAGGGTATGGCTACACCTTC.

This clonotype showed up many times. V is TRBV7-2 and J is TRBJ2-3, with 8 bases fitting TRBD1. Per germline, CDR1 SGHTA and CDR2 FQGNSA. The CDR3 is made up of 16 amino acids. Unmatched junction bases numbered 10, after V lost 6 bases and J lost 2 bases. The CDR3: CASRRGPGGLTDTQYF. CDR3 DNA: TGTGCCAGCAGAAGGGGTCCAGGGGGCCTCACAGATACGCAGTATTTT.

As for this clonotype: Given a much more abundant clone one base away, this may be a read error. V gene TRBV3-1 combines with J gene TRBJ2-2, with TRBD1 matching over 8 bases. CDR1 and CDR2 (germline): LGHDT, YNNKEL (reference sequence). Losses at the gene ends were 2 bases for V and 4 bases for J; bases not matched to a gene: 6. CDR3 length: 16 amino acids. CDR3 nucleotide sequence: TGTGCCAGCAGCCAATGGCAGGGGGCTAGCACCGGGGAGCTGTTTTTT. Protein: CASSQWQGASTGELFF.

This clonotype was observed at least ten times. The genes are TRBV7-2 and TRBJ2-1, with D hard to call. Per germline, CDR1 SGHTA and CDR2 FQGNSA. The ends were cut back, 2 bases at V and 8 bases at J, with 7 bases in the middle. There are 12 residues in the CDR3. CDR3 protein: CASSLPNDEQFF. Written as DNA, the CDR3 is TGTGCCAGCAGCTTACCCAACGATGAGCAGTTCTTC.

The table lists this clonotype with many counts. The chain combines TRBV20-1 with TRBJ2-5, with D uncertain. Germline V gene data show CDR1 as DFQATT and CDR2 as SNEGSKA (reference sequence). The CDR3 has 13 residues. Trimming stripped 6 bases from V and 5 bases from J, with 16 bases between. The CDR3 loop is CSAGSGLGETQYF. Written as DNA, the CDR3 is TGCAGTGCCGGCTCAGGCCTTGGGGAGACCCAGTACTTC.

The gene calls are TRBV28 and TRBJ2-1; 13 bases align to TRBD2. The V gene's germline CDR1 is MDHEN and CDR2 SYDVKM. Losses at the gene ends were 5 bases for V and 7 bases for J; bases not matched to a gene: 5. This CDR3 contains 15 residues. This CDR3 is CASSTSGRAVNEQFF. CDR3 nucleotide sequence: TGTGCCAGCAGTACTAGCGGGAGGGCCGTGAATGAGCAGTTCTTC.